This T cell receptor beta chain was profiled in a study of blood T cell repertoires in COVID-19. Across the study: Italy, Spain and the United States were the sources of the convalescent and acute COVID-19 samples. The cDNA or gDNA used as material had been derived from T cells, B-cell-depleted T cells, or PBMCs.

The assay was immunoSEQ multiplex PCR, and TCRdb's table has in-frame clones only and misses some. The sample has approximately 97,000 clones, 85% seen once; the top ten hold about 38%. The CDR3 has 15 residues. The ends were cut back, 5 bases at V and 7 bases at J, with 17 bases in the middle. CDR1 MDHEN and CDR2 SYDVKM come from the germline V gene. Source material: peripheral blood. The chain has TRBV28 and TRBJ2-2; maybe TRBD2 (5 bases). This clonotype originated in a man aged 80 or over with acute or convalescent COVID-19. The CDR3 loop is CASSPGISTGGELFF. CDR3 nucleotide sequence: TGTGCCAGCAGTCCGGGGATTTCAACGGGCGGGGAGCTGTTTTTT.